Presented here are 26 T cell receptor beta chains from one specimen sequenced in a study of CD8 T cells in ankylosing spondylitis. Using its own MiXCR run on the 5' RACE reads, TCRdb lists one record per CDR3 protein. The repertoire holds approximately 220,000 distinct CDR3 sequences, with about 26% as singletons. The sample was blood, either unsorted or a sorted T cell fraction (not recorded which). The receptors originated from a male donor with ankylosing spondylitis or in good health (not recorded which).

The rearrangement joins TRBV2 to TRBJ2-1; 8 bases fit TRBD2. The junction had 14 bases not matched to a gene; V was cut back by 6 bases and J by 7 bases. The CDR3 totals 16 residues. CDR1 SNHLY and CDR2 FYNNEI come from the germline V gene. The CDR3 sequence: CASRGGSGSRYNEQFF. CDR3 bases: TGTGCCAGCAGGGGAGGAAGCGGGAGTCGGTATAATGAGCAGTTCTTC.

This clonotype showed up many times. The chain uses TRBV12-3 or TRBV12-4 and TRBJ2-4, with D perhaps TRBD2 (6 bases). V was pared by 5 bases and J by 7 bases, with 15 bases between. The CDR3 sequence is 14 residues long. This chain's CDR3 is CASSLGGSNNIQYF. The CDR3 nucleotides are TGTGCCAGCAGTCTCGGAGGGAGCAATAACATTCAGTACTTC.

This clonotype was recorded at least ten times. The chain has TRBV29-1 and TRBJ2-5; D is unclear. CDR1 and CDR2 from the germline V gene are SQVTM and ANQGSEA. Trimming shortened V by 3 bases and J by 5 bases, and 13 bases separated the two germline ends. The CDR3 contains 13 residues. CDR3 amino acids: CSVDIQAGETQYF. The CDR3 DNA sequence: TGCAGCGTTGATATCCAGGCTGGGGAGACCCAGTACTTC.

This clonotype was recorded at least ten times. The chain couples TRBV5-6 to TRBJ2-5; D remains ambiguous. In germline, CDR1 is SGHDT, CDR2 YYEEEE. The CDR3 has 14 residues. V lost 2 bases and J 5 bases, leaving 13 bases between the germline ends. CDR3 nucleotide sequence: TGTGCCAGCAGCTTCGCTCTTGGCAGGGAGACCCAGTACTTC. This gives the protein CASSFALGRETQYF.

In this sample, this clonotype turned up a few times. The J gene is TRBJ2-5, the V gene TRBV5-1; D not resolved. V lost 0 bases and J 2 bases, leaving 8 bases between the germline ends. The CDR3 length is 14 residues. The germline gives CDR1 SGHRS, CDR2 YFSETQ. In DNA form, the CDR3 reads TGCGCCAGCAGCTTGGGGTCAGAGCAAGAGACCCAGTACTTC. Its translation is CASSLGSEQETQYF.

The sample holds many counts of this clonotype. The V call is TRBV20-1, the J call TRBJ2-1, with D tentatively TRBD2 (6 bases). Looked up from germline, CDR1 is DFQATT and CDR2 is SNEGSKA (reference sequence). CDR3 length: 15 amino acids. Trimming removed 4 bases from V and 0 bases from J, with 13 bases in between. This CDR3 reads CSATAGSSSYNEQFF. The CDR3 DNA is TGCAGTGCTACCGCGGGATCGAGCTCCTACAATGAGCAGTTCTTC.

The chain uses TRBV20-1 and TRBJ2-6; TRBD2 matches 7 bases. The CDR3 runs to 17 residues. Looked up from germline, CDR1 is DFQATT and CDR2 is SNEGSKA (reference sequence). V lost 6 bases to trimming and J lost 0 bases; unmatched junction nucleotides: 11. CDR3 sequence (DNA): TGCAGTGCCACTAGCGACGCCCTCAGCTCTGGGGCCAACGTCCTGACTTTC. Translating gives CSATSDALSSGANVLTF.

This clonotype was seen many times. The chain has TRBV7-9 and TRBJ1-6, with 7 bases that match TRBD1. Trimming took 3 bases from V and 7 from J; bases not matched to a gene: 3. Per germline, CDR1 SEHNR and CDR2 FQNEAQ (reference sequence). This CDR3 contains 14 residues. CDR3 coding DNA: TGTGCCAGCAGCTTGGGACAGACCAATTCACCCCTCCACTTT. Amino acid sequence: CASSLGQTNSPLHF.

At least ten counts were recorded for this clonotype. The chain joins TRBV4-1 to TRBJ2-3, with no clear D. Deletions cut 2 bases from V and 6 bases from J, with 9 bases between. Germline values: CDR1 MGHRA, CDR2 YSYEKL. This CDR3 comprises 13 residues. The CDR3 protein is CASSQLPGDTQYF. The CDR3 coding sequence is TGCGCCAGCAGCCAACTACCCGGTGATACGCAGTATTTT.

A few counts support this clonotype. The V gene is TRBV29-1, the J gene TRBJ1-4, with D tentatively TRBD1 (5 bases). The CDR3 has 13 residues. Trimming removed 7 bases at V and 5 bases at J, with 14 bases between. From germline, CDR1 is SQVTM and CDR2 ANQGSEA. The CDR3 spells CSGRQRGNEKLFF. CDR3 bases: TGCAGCGGGAGACAGAGAGGAAATGAAAAACTGTTTTTT.

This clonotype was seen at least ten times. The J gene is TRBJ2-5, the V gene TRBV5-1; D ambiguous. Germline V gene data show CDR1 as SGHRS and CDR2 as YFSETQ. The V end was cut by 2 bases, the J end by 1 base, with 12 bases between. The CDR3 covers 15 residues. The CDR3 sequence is CASSLPEPFQETQYF. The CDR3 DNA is TGCGCCAGCAGCTTACCCGAGCCTTTCCAAGAGACCCAGTACTTC.

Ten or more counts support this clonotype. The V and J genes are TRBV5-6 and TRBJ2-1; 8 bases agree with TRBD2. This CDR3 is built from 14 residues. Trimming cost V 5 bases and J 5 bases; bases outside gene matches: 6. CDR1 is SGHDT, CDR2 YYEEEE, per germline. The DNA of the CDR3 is TGTGCCAGCAGATTCCTGACTAGCGACAATGAGCAGTTCTTC. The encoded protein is CASRFLTSDNEQFF. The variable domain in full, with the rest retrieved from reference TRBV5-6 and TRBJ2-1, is DAGVTQSPTHLIKTRGQQVTLRCSPKSGHDTVSWYQQALGQGPQFIFQYYEEEERQRGNFPDRFSGHQFPNYSSELNVNALLLGDSALYLCASRFLTSDNEQFFGPGTRLTVL.

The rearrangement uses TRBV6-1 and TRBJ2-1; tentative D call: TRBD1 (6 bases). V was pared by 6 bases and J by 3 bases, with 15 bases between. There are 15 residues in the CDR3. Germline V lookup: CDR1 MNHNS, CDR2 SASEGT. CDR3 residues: CASRSTGLVYNEQFF. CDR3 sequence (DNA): TGTGCCAGCAGGTCAACAGGGTTGGTCTACAATGAGCAGTTCTTC.

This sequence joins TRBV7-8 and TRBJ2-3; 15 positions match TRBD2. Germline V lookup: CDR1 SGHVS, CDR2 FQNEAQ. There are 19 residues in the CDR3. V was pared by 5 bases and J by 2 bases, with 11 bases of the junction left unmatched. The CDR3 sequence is CASSLRTSGRVYNTDTQYF. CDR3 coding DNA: TGTGCCAGCAGCCTCAGGACTAGCGGGAGGGTGTATAACACAGATACGCAGTATTTT.

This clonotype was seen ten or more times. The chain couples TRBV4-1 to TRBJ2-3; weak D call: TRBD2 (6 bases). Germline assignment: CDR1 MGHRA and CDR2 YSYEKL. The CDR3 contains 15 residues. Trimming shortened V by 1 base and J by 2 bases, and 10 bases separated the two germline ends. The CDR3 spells CASSQGGGHTDTQYF. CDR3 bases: TGCGCCAGCAGCCAAGGGGGAGGCCACACAGATACGCAGTATTTT.

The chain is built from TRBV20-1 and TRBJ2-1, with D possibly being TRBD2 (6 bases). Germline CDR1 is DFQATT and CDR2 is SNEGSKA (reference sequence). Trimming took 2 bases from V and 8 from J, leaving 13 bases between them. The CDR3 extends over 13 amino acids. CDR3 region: CSARRGGRYEQFF. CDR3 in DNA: TGCAGTGCTAGAAGGGGAGGCCGTTATGAGCAGTTCTTC.

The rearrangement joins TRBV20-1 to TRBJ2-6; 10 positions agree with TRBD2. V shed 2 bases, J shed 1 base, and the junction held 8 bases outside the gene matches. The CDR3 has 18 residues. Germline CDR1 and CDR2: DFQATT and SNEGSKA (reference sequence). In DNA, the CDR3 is TGCAGTGCTAGACGGAAAGGAGCGGGAGGGTCTGGGGCCAACGTCCTGACTTTC. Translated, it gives CSARRKGAGGSGANVLTF.

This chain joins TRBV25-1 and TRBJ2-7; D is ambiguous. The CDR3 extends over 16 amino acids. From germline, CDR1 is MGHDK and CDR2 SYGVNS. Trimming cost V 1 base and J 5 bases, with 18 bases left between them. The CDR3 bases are TGTGCCAGCAGTGAATCAACACCCGAACGGGTCCACGAGCAGTACTTC. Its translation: CASSESTPERVHEQYF.

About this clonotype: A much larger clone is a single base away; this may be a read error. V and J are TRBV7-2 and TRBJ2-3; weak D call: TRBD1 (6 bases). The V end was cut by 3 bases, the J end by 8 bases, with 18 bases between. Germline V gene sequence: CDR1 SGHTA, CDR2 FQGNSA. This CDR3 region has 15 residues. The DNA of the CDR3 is TGTGCCAGCAGCTTCGAGCAGGGGAGACCAGCTACGCAGTATTTT. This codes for CASSFEQGRPATQYF.

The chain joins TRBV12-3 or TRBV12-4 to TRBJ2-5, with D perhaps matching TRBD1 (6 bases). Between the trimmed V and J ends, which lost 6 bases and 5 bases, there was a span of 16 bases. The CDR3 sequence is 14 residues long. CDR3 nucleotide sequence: TGTGCCAGCAGAAGACAGGTTGGGCAGGAGACCCAGTACTTC. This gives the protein CASRRQVGQETQYF.

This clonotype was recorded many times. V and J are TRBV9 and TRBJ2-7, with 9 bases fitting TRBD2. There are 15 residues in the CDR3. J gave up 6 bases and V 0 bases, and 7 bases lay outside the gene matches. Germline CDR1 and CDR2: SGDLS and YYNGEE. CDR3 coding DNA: TGTGCCAGCAGCGTAGAGCCTAGCGGGATCAGCGAGCAGTACTTC. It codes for CASSVEPSGISEQYF.

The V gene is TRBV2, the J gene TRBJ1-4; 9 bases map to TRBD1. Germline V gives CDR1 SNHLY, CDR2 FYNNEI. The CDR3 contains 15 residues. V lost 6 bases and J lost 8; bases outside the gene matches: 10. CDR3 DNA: TGTGCCAGCAGGGGGGACAGGGAAAGAGGGGAAAAACTGTTTTTT. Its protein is CASRGDRERGEKLFF.

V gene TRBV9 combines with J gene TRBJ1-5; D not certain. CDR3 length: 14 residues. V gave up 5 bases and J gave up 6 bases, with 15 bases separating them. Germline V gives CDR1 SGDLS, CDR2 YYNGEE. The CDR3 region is CASSRQDLGQPQHF. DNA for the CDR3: TGTGCCAGCAGTCGTCAGGATTTGGGTCAGCCCCAGCATTTT. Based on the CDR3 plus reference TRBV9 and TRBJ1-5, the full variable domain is DSGVTQTPKHLITATGQRVTLRCSPRSGDLSVYWYQQSLDQGLQFLIQYYNGEERAKGNILERFSAQQFPDLHSELNLSSLELGDSALYFCASSRQDLGQPQHFGDGTRLSIL.

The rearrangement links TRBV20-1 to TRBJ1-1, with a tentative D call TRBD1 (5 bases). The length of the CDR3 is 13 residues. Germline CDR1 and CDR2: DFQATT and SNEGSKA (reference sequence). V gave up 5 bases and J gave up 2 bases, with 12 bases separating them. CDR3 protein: CSALQVTNTEAFF. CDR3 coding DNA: TGCAGTGCTTTACAGGTGACAAACACTGAAGCTTTCTTT.

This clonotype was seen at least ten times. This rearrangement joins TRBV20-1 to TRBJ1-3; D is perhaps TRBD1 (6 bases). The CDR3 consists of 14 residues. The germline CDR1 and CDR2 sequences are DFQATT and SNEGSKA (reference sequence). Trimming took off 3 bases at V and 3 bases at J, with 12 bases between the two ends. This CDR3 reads CSASARGSGNTIYF. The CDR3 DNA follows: TGCAGTGCTAGTGCCAGGGGAAGTGGAAACACCATATATTTT.

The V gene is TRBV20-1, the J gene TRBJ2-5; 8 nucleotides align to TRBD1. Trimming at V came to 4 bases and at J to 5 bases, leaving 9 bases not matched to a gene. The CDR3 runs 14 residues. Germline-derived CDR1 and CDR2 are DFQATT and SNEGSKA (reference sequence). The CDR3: CSAKGQAIVETQYF. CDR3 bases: TGCAGTGCTAAGGGACAGGCGATCGTCGAGACCCAGTACTTC.